A selection of T cell receptor beta chains follows, all from one sample in a study of cytomegalovirus exposure and HLA in healthy donors. Assay used: immunoSEQ multiplex PCR; TCRdb lists only in-frame clones, some missing. The sample yields around 130,000 clones, roughly 80% seen once. The specimen sequenced was PBMCs. The source is a woman between 40 and 50 years old in good health and CMV-seropositive. Both conserved end residues are part of each CDR3.

j_gene | v_gene | CDR3aa
TRBJ1-2 | TRBV29-1 | CSVWTGLGYTF
TRBJ1-5 | TRBV19 | CASSIAPGGGASLLNQPQHF
TRBJ2-1 | TRBV9 | CASSIGTSGLGDEQFF
TRBJ2-7 | TRBV28 | CASKRGTGVWEQYF
TRBJ1-3 | TRBV13 | CASSLGRGTGRDTIYF
TRBJ2-1 | TRBV15 | CATGPGEREIDEQFF
TRBJ2-6 | TRBV5-8 | CASREPGQPPSGANVLTF
TRBJ1-2 | TRBV5-1 | CASHSGGAKSNYGYTF
TRBJ2-7 | TRBV6-5 | CASSQRVSYEQYF
TRBJ1-1 | TRBV7-2 | CASRTTNTEAFF
TRBJ2-1 | TRBV4-3 | CASSQGRGGLAGGEQFF
TRBJ2-3 | TRBV7-2 | CASSHFTGGADTQYF
TRBJ1-1 | TRBV19 | CASSSWSTGRTEAFF
TRBJ1-1 | TRBV30 | CAWSVLYTTEAFF
TRBJ1-4 | TRBV7-2 | CASSLGQGWKLFF
TRBJ2-7 | TRBV5-1 | CASSLAAGGSYEQYF
TRBJ2-5 | TRBV7-9 | CASSLTSGQETQYF